This record covers a single TCR beta chain. Antigen unknown. The CDR3 has 14 residues. In germline, CDR1 is SGHRS, CDR2 YFSETQ. V was shortened by 0 bases and J by 6 bases, with 10 bases between the two germline ends. Sequencing templates came from extracted RNA that was reverse transcribed into cDNA. This table comes from immunoSEQ multiplex PCR, and its TCRdb copy is limited to in-frame clones, with some not included. The sample records 150,000 to 200,000 clones, 58% being singletons. This record belongs to a study of CD8+ T cells in alopecia areata. The treatment is: oral pan-JAK inhibitor, 5-10 mg twice daily. Findings of the study overall: Higher clonality than in normal scalp was seen in lesional scalp, especially alopecia totalis/universalis. Scalp clonality and expanded CD8+ clones among the top 100 fell significantly with tofacitinib.

The chain carries TRBV5-1 and TRBJ2-1, with no clear D. The specimen comprised CD8+ T cells sorted from blood, sampled at week 24, from a patient treated with tofacitinib. This TCR was recovered from a human donor with alopecia areata. CDR3 protein: CASSLAVGINEQFF. CDR3 coding DNA: TGCGCCAGCAGCTTGGCGGTAGGCATCAATGAGCAGTTCTTC.